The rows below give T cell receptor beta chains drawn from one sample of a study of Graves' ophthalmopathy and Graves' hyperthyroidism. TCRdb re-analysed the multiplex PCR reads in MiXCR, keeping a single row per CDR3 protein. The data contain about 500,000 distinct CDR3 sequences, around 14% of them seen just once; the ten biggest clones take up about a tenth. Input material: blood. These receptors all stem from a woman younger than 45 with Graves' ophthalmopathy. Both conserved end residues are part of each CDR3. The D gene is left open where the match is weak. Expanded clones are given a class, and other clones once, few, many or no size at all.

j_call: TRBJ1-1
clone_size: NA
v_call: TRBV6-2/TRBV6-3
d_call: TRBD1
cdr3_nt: TGTGCCAGCAGTTACCCGAGACAGGGATCTTTGAACACTGAAGCTTTCTTT
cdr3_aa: CASSYPRQGSLNTEAFF

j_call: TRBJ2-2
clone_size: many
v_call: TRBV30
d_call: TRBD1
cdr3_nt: TGTGCCTGGAGGACAGGGCTGAACACCGGGGAGCTGTTTTTT
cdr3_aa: CAWRTGLNTGELFF

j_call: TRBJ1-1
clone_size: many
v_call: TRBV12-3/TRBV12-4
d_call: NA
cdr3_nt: TGTGCCAGCAGTTTTGTGGGGTACACTGAAGCTTTCTTT
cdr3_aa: CASSFVGYTEAFF

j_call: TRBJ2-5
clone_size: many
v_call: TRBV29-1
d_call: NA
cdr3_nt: TGCAGCGTTGATCCCGGGGGAGTGGGAGAGACCCAGTACTTC
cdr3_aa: CSVDPGGVGETQYF

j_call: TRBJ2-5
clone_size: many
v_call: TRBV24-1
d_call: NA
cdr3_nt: TGTGCCACCAGTGATTTGGGCGGGGAGACCCAGTACTTC
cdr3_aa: CATSDLGGETQYF

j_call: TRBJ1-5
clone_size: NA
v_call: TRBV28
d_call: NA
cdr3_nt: TGTGCCAGCAGTTTTGTAGCGTCCATGAGTCAGCCCCAGCATTTT
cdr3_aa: CASSFVASMSQPQHF

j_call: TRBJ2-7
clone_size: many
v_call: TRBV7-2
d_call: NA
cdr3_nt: TGTGCCAGCAGCTTACGGGGGACAGTCTCCTACGAGCAGTACTTC
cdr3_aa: CASSLRGTVSYEQYF

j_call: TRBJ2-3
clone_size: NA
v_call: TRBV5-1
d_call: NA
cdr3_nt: TGCGCCAGCAGCTTGCACTTTTTGACAGATACGCAGTATTTT
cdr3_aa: CASSLHFLTDTQYF

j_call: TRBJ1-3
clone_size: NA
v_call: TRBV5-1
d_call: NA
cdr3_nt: TGCGCCAGCAGCTACGACAGCTACGCTGGAAACACCATATATTTT
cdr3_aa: CASSYDSYAGNTIYF

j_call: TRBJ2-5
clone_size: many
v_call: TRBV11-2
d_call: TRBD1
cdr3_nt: TGTGCCAGCAGTTCGGGTTGGGACAGAGAGCAAGAGACCCAGTACTTC
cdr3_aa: CASSSGWDREQETQYF

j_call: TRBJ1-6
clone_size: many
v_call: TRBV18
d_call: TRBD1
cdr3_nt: TGTGCCAGCTCACCACTCTCAGGACAGGGCGGATCACCCCTCCACTTT
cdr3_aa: CASSPLSGQGGSPLHF

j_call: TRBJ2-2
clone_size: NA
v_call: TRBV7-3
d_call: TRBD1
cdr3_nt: TGTGCCAGCAGCCTCTTCCGACAGGGTACGGACACCGGGGAGCTGTTTTTT
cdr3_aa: CASSLFRQGTDTGELFF

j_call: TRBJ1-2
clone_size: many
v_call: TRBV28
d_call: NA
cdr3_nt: TGTGCCAGCAGTTTTCTCGGCTATGGCTACACCTTC
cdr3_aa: CASSFLGYGYTF

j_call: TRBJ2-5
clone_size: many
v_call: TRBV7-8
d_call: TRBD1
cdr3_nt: TGTGCCAGCAGCTTGAACAGGGGGCGCGGAGGGAGAGAGACCCAGTACTTC
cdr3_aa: CASSLNRGRGGRETQYF

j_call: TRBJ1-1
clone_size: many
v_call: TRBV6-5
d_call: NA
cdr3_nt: TGTGCCAGCAGTTACGGCAGGGGACTGGACACTGAAGCTTTCTTT
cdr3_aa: CASSYGRGLDTEAFF

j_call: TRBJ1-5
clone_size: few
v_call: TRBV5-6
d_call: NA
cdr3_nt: TGTGCCAGCAGCTTGGAAAGAGGGTCACATCAGCCCCAGCATTTT
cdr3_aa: CASSLERGSHQPQHF

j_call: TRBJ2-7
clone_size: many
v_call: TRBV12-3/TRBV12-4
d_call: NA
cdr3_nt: TGTGCCAGCAGTTTACTTCCCAGGTTCTCCTACGAGCAGTACTTC
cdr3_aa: CASSLLPRFSYEQYF

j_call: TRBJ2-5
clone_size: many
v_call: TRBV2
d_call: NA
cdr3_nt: TGTGCCAGCGTCGGCGTCGGGGCAGAAGTCCAAGAGACCCAGTACTTC
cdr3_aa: CASVGVGAEVQETQYF

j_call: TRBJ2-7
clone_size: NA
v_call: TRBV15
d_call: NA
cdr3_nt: TGTGCCACCAGAATGGACACGGCCTCTCACGAGCAGTACTTC
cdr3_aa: CATRMDTASHEQYF

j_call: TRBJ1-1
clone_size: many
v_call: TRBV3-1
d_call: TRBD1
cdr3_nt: TGTGCCAGCAGCCAGGGACAGGGCGAAACTGAAGCTTTCTTT
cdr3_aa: CASSQGQGETEAFF

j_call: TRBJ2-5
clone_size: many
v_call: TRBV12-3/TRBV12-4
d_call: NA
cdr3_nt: TGTGCCAGCACCCCTGCGGGCCGAGAGACCCAGTACTTC
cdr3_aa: CASTPAGRETQYF

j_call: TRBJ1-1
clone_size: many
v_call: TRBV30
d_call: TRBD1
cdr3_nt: TGTGCCTACGGGACAGGGTCGGCGGCTGAAGCTTTCTTT
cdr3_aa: CAYGTGSAAEAFF

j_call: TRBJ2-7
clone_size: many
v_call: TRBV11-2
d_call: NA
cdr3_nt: TGTGCCAGCAGCTCCTCGCGCCGCGGGATCCCCTACGAGCAGTACTTC
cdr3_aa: CASSSSRRGIPYEQYF

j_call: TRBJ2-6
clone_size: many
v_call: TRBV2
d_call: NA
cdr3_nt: TGTGCCAGCAGCTTGGGGCTTACGGAGGCCAACGTCCTGACTTTC
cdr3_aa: CASSLGLTEANVLTF

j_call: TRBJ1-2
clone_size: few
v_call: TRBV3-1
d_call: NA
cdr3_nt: TGTGCCAGCAGCCAATCGGGTAATGGCTACACCTTC
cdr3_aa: CASSQSGNGYTF

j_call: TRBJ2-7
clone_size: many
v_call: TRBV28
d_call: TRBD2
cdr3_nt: TGTGCCAGCAGTTTATCATTAGCGGGAACCACCTACGAGCAGTACTTC
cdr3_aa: CASSLSLAGTTYEQYF

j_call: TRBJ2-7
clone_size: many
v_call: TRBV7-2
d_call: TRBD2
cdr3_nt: TGTGCCAGCAGCCTTCGACTAGCGGGAATGTACGAGCAGTACTTC
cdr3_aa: CASSLRLAGMYEQYF

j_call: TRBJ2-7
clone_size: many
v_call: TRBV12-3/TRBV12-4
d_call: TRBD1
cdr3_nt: TGTGCCAGCAGCCCCGATACAGGGGTGAAGGACGAGCAGTACTTC
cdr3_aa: CASSPDTGVKDEQYF

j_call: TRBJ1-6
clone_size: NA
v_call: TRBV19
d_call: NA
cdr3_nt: TGTGCCACCAACCGGGACGAAAATTCACCCCTCCACTTT
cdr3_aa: CATNRDENSPLHF

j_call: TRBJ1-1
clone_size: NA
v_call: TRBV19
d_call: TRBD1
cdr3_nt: TGTGCCGCCAACTCCGGGACAGGGTTCGGGGACACTGAAGCTTTCTTT
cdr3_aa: CAANSGTGFGDTEAFF

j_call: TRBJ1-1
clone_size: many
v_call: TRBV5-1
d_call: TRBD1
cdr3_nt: TGCGCCAGCAACGCCCAGGTGACAGGGGCGGGTGAAGCTTTCTTT
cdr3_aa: CASNAQVTGAGEAFF

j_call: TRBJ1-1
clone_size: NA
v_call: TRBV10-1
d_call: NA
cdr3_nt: TGCGCCAGCAGCCTGGGTTGGCCCCTGGGAGCTTTCTTT
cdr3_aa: CASSLGWPLGAFF

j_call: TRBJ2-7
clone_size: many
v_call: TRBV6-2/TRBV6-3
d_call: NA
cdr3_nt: TGTGCCAGCAGTTCCTCAATTAATGCAGGGCAGTACTTC
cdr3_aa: CASSSSINAGQYF

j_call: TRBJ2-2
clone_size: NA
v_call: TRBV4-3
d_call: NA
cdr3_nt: TGCGCCAGCAGCCAAGTTCATGGGGGGGAGCTGTTTTTT
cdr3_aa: CASSQVHGGELFF

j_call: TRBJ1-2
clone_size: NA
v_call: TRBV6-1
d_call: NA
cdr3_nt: TGTGCCAGCAGTCCCCCAGGGTCCCTCTTCTATGGCTACACCTTC
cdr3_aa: CASSPPGSLFYGYTF